The T cell receptor beta chain under discussion was sequenced for a study of control samples from healthy donors and cancer patients. This table comes from immunoSEQ multiplex PCR, and its TCRdb copy is limited to in-frame clones, with some not included. The sample records some 160,000 clones, approximately 91% being singletons. This CDR3 region has 13 residues. Per germline, CDR1 SGHRS and CDR2 YFSETQ. V lost 1 base and J lost 6; bases outside the gene matches: 1. The chain combines TRBV5-1 with TRBJ1-2, with TRBD1 matching over 9 bases. This receptor was identified in a man aged 25 to 45 in good health. The sample comprised blood. In DNA form, the CDR3 reads TGCGCCAGCAGCTTGACAGGGGGCCATGGCTACACCTTC. Encoded protein: CASSLTGGHGYTF.